The rows below give T cell receptor beta chains drawn from one sample of a study of blood T cell repertoires in COVID-19. The repertoire was sequenced with immunoSEQ multiplex PCR; TCRdb's copy has only in-frame clones and lacks some. The table has 360,000 or so clones, around 83% seen once; the top ten hold 5% to 5.5%. The material sequenced was PBMCs or T cells enriched from blood (not recorded which). These receptors were taken from a woman aged 45-60 years who had recovered from COVID-19. Each CDR3 is given with its conserved first and last residue. The D gene is left open where the match is weak. A row's size may be missing; if present it is once, few, many or a size class.

>TRBV5-4|TRBD1|TRBJ1-1|NA
TGTGCCAGCAGTCTTACCACCGGGACAGGTAACACTGAAGCTTTCTTT
CASSLTTGTGNTEAFF
>TRBV19|NA|TRBJ1-1|few
TGTGCCAGTACCCAATTACCAGGATACACTGAAGCTTTCTTT
CASTQLPGYTEAFF
>TRBV19|TRBD1|TRBJ1-2|NA
TGTGCCAGTAGTACCAGGACAGGGGAGGATGGCTACACCTTC
CASSTRTGEDGYTF
>TRBV6-5|NA|TRBJ2-7|NA
TGTGCCAGCAGCAGAGACAGGACCTACGAGCAGTACTTC
CASSRDRTYEQYF
>TRBV20-1|NA|TRBJ2-7|NA
TGCAGTGCCAGTCCCCCCGGCGGAGACTTCTACGAGCAGTACTTC
CSASPPGGDFYEQYF
>TRBV6-5|NA|TRBJ1-1|once
TGTGCCAGCAGTTACCAAACTTTTACTTTGAACACTGAAGCTTTCTTT
CASSYQTFTLNTEAFF
>TRBV19|TRBD2|TRBJ2-1|NA
TGTGCCAGTAGTGACACCGGGACTAGCGGCAATGAGCAGTTCTTC
CASSDTGTSGNEQFF
>TRBV28|TRBD1|TRBJ1-1|NA
TGTGCCAGCACGAAGGGGGCAGGCACTGAAGCTTTCTTT
CASTKGAGTEAFF
>TRBV5-4|TRBD2|TRBJ2-5|NA
TGTGCCAGCGGAACATACGCGGGGGGGCGAGGAGAGACCCAGTACTTC
CASGTYAGGRGETQYF
>TRBV6-2/TRBV6-3|TRBD1|TRBJ2-4|NA
TGTGCCAGCAGTTACGCGGGACAGGGGGCCGTGGCCAAAAACATTCAGTACTTC
CASSYAGQGAVAKNIQYF
>TRBV4-3|NA|TRBJ2-7|NA
TGCGCCAGCAGCCGGGACATTCCCTACGAGCAGTACTTC
CASSRDIPYEQYF
>TRBV5-1|NA|TRBJ2-2|NA
TGCGCCAGCAGCTTGGAGTGGGGACAGAACACCGGGGAGCTGTTTTTT
CASSLEWGQNTGELFF
>TRBV27|NA|TRBJ1-6|once
TGTGCCAGCCGCGGTCTGGTAGTCAATTCACCCCTCCACTTT
CASRGLVVNSPLHF
>TRBV4-3|TRBD2|TRBJ2-1|NA
TGCGCCAGCAGCCAAGAGGCTAGCGGGTTTTACAATGAGCAGTTCTTC
CASSQEASGFYNEQFF
>TRBV27|NA|TRBJ1-6|NA
TGTGCCAGCAGTTTATATCGAGGGGGTAATTCACCCCTCCACTTT
CASSLYRGGNSPLHF
>TRBV27|NA|TRBJ1-3|NA
TGTGCCAGCAGTCCAGGGTATTTCGGAAACACCATATATTTT
CASSPGYFGNTIYF
>TRBV14|NA|TRBJ1-2|NA
TGTGCCAGCAGCCAGGACTATCGCGCTGGCTACACCTTC
CASSQDYRAGYTF
>TRBV5-1|NA|TRBJ1-6|NA
TGCGCCAGCAGCTTGGAAGGGCGGGACAATTCACCCCTCCACTTT
CASSLEGRDNSPLHF
>TRBV18|TRBD1|TRBJ2-5|NA
TGTGCCAGCTCACAAGGACAGGAAGGGACCCAGTACTTC
CASSQGQEGTQYF
>TRBV7-9|TRBD2|TRBJ2-5|NA
TGTGCCAGCAGCTCCCGGACTAGCGGAGAGACCCAGTACTTC
CASSSRTSGETQYF
>TRBV30|NA|TRBJ2-6|NA
TGTGCCTGGAGTGGACAGGCCTTGTCTGGTTGGGTCCTGACTTTC
CAWSGQALSGWVLTF
>TRBV11-2|TRBD2|TRBJ2-5|NA
TGTGCCAGCAGCACCACTAGCGGGGGGGCCGAGACCCAGTACTTC
CASSTTSGGAETQYF
>TRBV30|NA|TRBJ2-7|few
TGTGCCTGGAGTGTCTCGTCGGGGTTCATCGGTGAGCAGTACTTC
CAWSVSSGFIGEQYF